This TCR beta chain was recorded in a study of blood T cell repertoires in COVID-19. The CDR3 totals 16 residues. The V end lost 0 bases, the J end lost 6 bases, and 12 bases lay between the germline ends. Germline V gene lookup returns CDR1 SEHNR and CDR2 FQNEAQ (reference sequence). Profiled with immunoSEQ multiplex PCR; TCRdb holds only in-frame clones, not every one. The sample has about 260,000 clones, approximately 82% seen once. The sample taken for sequencing was peripheral blood. The chain recombines TRBV7-9 with TRBJ1-6; D is uncertain. The sequence derives from a woman older than 75 with acute or convalescent COVID-19. CDR3 nucleotides: TGTGCCAGCAGCTTAGCCACAACACGGGGTAATTCACCCCTCCACTTT. This codes for CASSLATTRGNSPLHF.